This entry lists 30 T cell receptor beta chains sequenced from one sample in a study of blood T cell repertoires in COVID-19. TCRdb keeps only in-frame clones here, not all; method: immunoSEQ multiplex PCR. The repertoire holds fewer than 85,000 clones, more than 65% seen once, with about a fifth in the top ten. The specimen sequenced was peripheral blood. Receptor source: a woman aged 80 or over with active or convalescent COVID-19.

This chain uses TRBV11-2 with TRBJ2-2; maybe TRBD2 (5 bases). CDR1 and CDR2 from the germline V gene are SGHAT and FQNNGV. CDR3 length: 14 amino acids. The ends were cut back, 8 bases at V and 6 bases at J, with 16 bases in the middle. CDR3 sequence (DNA): TGTGCCAGCTACGGACTGGCTAGGGCCGGGGAGCTGTTTTTT. This codes for CASYGLARAGELFF.

This chain uses TRBV5-1 with TRBJ2-2; 7 nucleotides line up with TRBD1. V gave up 3 bases and J gave up 7 bases; unmatched junction bases: 12. The CDR3 contains 16 residues. Germline V gives CDR1 SGHRS, CDR2 YFSETQ. The CDR3 bases are TGCGCCAGCAGCTGGGGCGATCGAACAGGGGTCGGGGAGCTGTTTTTT. It yields the protein CASSWGDRTGVGELFF.

The gene calls are TRBV7-6 and TRBJ1-1; maybe TRBD1 (6 bases). The germline CDR1 and CDR2 sequences are SGHVS and FNYEAQ. Deletions cut 1 base from V and 0 bases from J, with 12 bases between. The CDR3 covers 16 residues. In DNA, the CDR3 is TGTGCCAGCAGCTTAGGGGCCGGACAGATGAACACTGAAGCTTTCTTT. Amino acid sequence: CASSLGAGQMNTEAFF.

The rearrangement links TRBV3-1 (or the pseudogene TRBV3-2) to TRBJ1-1; D not resolved. V shed 4 bases and J shed 9 bases, with 21 bases lying between them. CDR1 is LGHDT, CDR2 YNNKEL, per germline (reference sequence). This CDR3 spans 15 amino acids. CDR3 amino acids: CASSPTGSTLSQAFF. DNA for the CDR3: TGTGCCAGCAGCCCCACGGGGAGCACCCTCTCCCAAGCTTTCTTT.

The genes are TRBV6-2 or TRBV6-3 and TRBJ2-4; perhaps TRBD1 as D (6 bases). Trimming pared 2 bases from V and 0 bases from J, leaving 14 bases between. The CDR3 runs to 17 residues. Germline-derived CDR1 and CDR2 are MNHEY and SVGEGT. The CDR3 nucleotides are TGTGCCAGCAGTTACCTCAAGACGGACAGAGCCAAAAACATTCAGTACTTC. Encoded protein: CASSYLKTDRAKNIQYF.

The chain uses TRBV18 and TRBJ2-7; 11 bases agree with TRBD1. The CDR3 contains 16 residues. The V gene's germline CDR1 is KGHSH and CDR2 LQKENI. Trimming took 5 bases from V and 1 from J; bases not matched to a gene: 7. CDR3 sequence (DNA): TGTGCCAGCTCATCTCCAGGACAGGGGGCTTCCTACGAGCAGTACTTC. Its translation is CASSSPGQGASYEQYF.

The gene calls are TRBV5-4 and TRBJ2-1; 7 nucleotides align to TRBD1. The CDR3 extends over 15 amino acids. The germline gives CDR1 SGHNT, CDR2 YYREEE (reference sequence). With V trimmed by 0 bases and J by 3 bases, 3 bases remained unmatched. The CDR3, as DNA: TGTGCCAGCAGCTTGGGATGGGACAGCTACAATGAGCAGTTCTTC. Translated: CASSLGWDSYNEQFF.

The chain carries TRBV7-9 and TRBJ2-3; D may be TRBD1 (6 bases). Germline V lookup: CDR1 SEHNR, CDR2 FQNEAQ (reference sequence). The V end lost 2 bases, the J end lost 2 bases, and 11 bases lay between the germline ends. The CDR3 loop spans 15 amino acids. Here the CDR3 DNA reads TGTGCCAGCAGCTTACGGACAGAGTCCACAGATACGCAGTATTTT. It codes for CASSLRTESTDTQYF.

The rearrangement links TRBV30 to TRBJ1-1; the D gene is possibly TRBD1 (6 bases). CDR3 size: 17 residues. Germline CDR1 and CDR2: GTSNPN and SVGIG (reference sequence). V lost 3 bases and J lost 2, with 22 bases in between. The DNA for the CDR3 is TGTGCCTGGAGGAAACCCCCCCGGGACACCTTTAACACTGAAGCTTTCTTT. Translation: CAWRKPPRDTFNTEAFF.

This clone was detected a few times. The chain carries TRBV6-1 and TRBJ1-4; the D gene is possibly TRBD1 (5 bases). The germline gives CDR1 MNHNS, CDR2 SASEGT. The CDR3 length is 12 residues. Between the trimmed V and J ends, which lost 3 bases and 8 bases, there was a span of 7 bases. CDR3 protein: CASSEHREKLFF. In DNA, the CDR3 is TGTGCCAGCAGTGAGCACAGGGAAAAACTGTTTTTT.

The chain is built from TRBV7-8 and TRBJ1-3; 7 bases line up with TRBD1. Germline V gives CDR1 SGHVS, CDR2 FQNEAQ. With V trimmed by 5 bases and J by 0 bases, 4 bases remained unmatched. The CDR3 sequence is 15 residues long. CDR3 residues: CASSRTGDSGNTIYF. CDR3 nucleotide sequence: TGTGCCAGCAGCCGTACAGGGGACTCTGGAAACACCATATATTTT.

CDR3 DNA sequence: TGTGCCAGCAGCCAGGAAGCGGGGGGGGTGACCCAGTACTTC. It is translated as CASSQEAGGVTQYF. The chain combines TRBV3-1 (or the pseudogene TRBV3-2) with TRBJ2-5; TRBD2 matches 10 bases. The CDR3 is 14 residues long. J was trimmed by 7 bases and V by 3 bases; bases with no gene match: 5. CDR1 and CDR2 from the germline V gene are LGHDT and YNNKEL (reference sequence).

The V gene is TRBV5-1, the J gene TRBJ1-4; 7 bases agree with TRBD1. The CDR3 runs 16 residues. Per the germline V gene, CDR1 is SGHRS and CDR2 is YFSETQ. With V trimmed by 0 bases and J by 3 bases, 5 bases remained unmatched. The CDR3 DNA reads as TGCGCCAGCAGCTTGGAGGGGGCAACGGCTAATGAAAAACTGTTTTTT. This translates into CASSLEGATANEKLFF.

About this clone itself: An end of the junction does not agree with germline; a read error may underlie this. The chain links TRBV30 to TRBJ1-3; D is perhaps TRBD1 (6 bases). Germline lookup yields CDR1 GTSNPN and CDR2 SVGIG (reference sequence). This CDR3 comprises 12 residues. As DNA, the CDR3 is TGTGCCTGGAAAGGCCTACAGGCAGGGGTGGATTTT. This sequence encodes CAWKGLQAGVDF.

The V gene is TRBV6-2 or TRBV6-3, the J gene TRBJ2-1; TRBD2 matches 11 bases. V was pared by 6 bases and J by 4 bases, with 14 bases of the junction left unmatched. Germline V gene sequence: CDR1 MNHEY, CDR2 SVGEGT. The CDR3 has 18 amino acids. CDR3 protein: CASSPESRLAGRYNEQFF. CDR3 DNA sequence: TGTGCCAGCAGCCCTGAATCCAGACTAGCGGGGAGGTACAATGAGCAGTTCTTC.

This clone was recorded once. The chain employs TRBV7-9 and TRBJ2-7; D may be TRBD1 (6 bases). This CDR3 is 14 amino acids long. The germline CDR1 and CDR2 sequences are SEHNR and FQNEAQ (reference sequence). Trimming removed 4 bases from V and 5 bases from J, with 15 bases in between. DNA of the CDR3: TGTGCCAGCAGCTCTAAAAACAGGGACGACGAGCAGTACTTC. Encoded protein: CASSSKNRDDEQYF. The full variable domain, its missing parts supplied by reference TRBV7-9 and TRBJ2-7, is DTGVSQNPRHKITKRGQNVTFRCDPISEHNRLYWYRQTLGQGPEFLTYFQNEAQLEKSRLLSDRFSAERPKGSFSTLEIQRTEQGDSAMYLCASSSKNRDDEQYFGPGTRLTVT.

The chain recombines TRBV4-3 with TRBJ2-3; D unclear. V was trimmed by 0 bases and J by 3 bases, leaving 7 bases between them. This CDR3 has 14 residues. Germline CDR1 LGHNA, CDR2 YSLEER. CDR3 amino acids: CASSQEERTDTQYF. CDR3 bases: TGCGCCAGCAGCCAAGAGGAGCGTACAGATACGCAGTATTTT.

V usage is TRBV7-8 and J usage is TRBJ2-3; 9 nucleotides align to TRBD2. There are 17 residues in the CDR3. The ends lost 1 base at V and 5 bases at J; junction bases unmatched: 10. Germline V lookup: CDR1 SGHVS, CDR2 FQNEAQ. The CDR3 DNA reads as TGTGCCAGCAGCTTAGGTCTTCTGGCGGGGGGGAAAGATACGCAGTATTTT. Its protein is CASSLGLLAGGKDTQYF.

The rearrangement links TRBV7-8 to TRBJ2-2, with 9 bases identical to TRBD1. This CDR3 is 16 amino acids long. CDR1 SGHVS and CDR2 FQNEAQ come from the germline V gene. Trimming at V came to 2 bases and at J to 6 bases, leaving 7 bases not matched to a gene. The CDR3 DNA reads as TGTGCCAGCAGCTTATCAGGACAGGGGATGGCCGGGGAGCTGTTTTTT. Translation gives CASSLSGQGMAGELFF.

The V and J genes are TRBV6-2 or TRBV6-3 and TRBJ2-2; D perhaps matches TRBD1 (5 bases). The CDR3 has 14 residues. Trimming pared 5 bases from V and 5 bases from J, leaving 12 bases between. The germline CDR1 and CDR2 sequences are MNHEY and SVGEGT. CDR3: CASSLRVGTGELFF. CDR3 coding DNA: TGTGCCAGCAGTCTCAGGGTCGGGACCGGGGAGCTGTTTTTT.

Concerning this clone: The same CDR3 is also encoded by other DNA sequences in this sample. V is TRBV5-4 and J is TRBJ2-5; TRBD1 is a possible D gene (6 bases). CDR1 and CDR2 from the germline V gene are SGHNT and YYREEE (reference sequence). The CDR3 consists of 15 residues. V lost 0 bases and J 5 bases, leaving 14 bases between the germline ends. CDR3 coding DNA: TGTGCCAGCAGCTTGGGGTCAGGGGCCAGGGAGACCCAGTACTTC. It translates to CASSLGSGARETQYF.

There are a few counts of this clone. V and J are TRBV5-5 and TRBJ2-7; 7 positions match TRBD1. In germline, CDR1 is SGHKS, CDR2 YYEKEE (reference sequence). The CDR3 covers 15 residues. V shed 1 base, J shed 6 bases, and the junction held 10 bases outside the gene matches. The CDR3 sequence is CASSLLRQGRFEQYF. CDR3 sequence (DNA): TGTGCCAGCAGCTTGCTGCGACAGGGTCGTTTCGAGCAGTACTTC.

V is TRBV2 and J is TRBJ2-7; 11 nucleotides line up with TRBD2. Germline trimming cut 6 bases from V and 12 bases from J; bases unmatched to any gene: 13. The CDR3 runs 14 residues. Looked up from germline, CDR1 is SNHLY and CDR2 is FYNNEI. In DNA, the CDR3 is TGTGCCAGCAGCGCCGGGACTAGCGGTCCCCGATTGTACTTC. Translated: CASSAGTSGPRLYF.

This clone turned up a few times. This sequence joins TRBV5-6 and TRBJ1-4, with D tentatively TRBD1 (6 bases). The germline V gene has CDR1 SGHDT and CDR2 YYEEEE. The CDR3 runs 15 residues. The V gene lost 3 bases and the J gene lost 6 bases, with 15 bases spanning the gap. For the CDR3, the DNA is TGTGCCAGCAGCTGGGCAGGGGCTGGGGATGAAAAACTGTTTTTT. Translating gives CASSWAGAGDEKLFF.

This chain uses TRBV7-2 with TRBJ2-7; D call uncertain. Germline CDR1 SGHTA, CDR2 FQGNSA. CDR3 length: 12 residues. V shed 5 bases and J shed 3 bases, with 8 bases lying between them. The CDR3 region is CASSPPSYEQYF. DNA for the CDR3: TGTGCCAGCAGCCCCCCCAGCTACGAGCAGTACTTC.

The J gene is TRBJ1-6, the V gene TRBV6-6, with 9 bases that match TRBD1. CDR3 size: 14 residues. J lost 6 bases, V lost 8 bases, and 5 bases had no gene match. Germline V gene lookup returns CDR1 MNHNY and CDR2 SVGAGI (reference sequence). The CDR3 spells CASGGDRANSPLHF. As DNA, the CDR3 is TGTGCCAGCGGCGGGGACAGGGCTAATTCACCCCTCCACTTT.

V is TRBV4-1 and J is TRBJ2-3; 7 bases match TRBD1. V was pared by 0 bases and J by 2 bases, with 2 bases of the junction left unmatched. There are 15 residues in the CDR3. Germline V lookup: CDR1 MGHRA, CDR2 YSYEKL. The CDR3 spells CASSQEGTVTDTQYF. The CDR3 coding sequence is TGCGCCAGCAGCCAAGAAGGGACAGTCACAGATACGCAGTATTTT.

V gene TRBV27 combines with J gene TRBJ1-6; 8 positions agree with TRBD1. With V trimmed by 10 bases and J by 10 bases, 6 bases remained unmatched. The germline gives CDR1 MNHEY, CDR2 SMNVEV (reference sequence). The CDR3 has 12 residues. CDR3 DNA: TGTGCCACCGGACAGGGACGATCACCCCTCCACTTT. Protein product: CATGQGRSPLHF.

The chain has TRBV7-9 and TRBJ2-5, with 8 nucleotides matching TRBD2. V lost 3 bases to trimming and J lost 8 bases; unmatched junction nucleotides: 14. Germline lookup yields CDR1 SEHNR and CDR2 FQNEAQ (reference sequence). The CDR3 length is 16 residues. CDR3 bases: TGTGCCAGCAGCTTCACCGTGACTAGCGAGAAGGAAACCCAGTACTTC. It specifies CASSFTVTSEKETQYF.

The chain is built from TRBV30 and TRBJ2-1, with D perhaps TRBD1 (5 bases). This CDR3 region has 15 residues. The V and J ends lost 3 bases and 2 bases respectively, with 14 bases between them. CDR1 GTSNPN and CDR2 SVGIG come from the germline V gene (reference sequence). The CDR3 region has the DNA TGTGCCTGGAGGCTACAGGAGTCAACCTACAATGAGCAGTTCTTC. Its protein product is CAWRLQESTYNEQFF.